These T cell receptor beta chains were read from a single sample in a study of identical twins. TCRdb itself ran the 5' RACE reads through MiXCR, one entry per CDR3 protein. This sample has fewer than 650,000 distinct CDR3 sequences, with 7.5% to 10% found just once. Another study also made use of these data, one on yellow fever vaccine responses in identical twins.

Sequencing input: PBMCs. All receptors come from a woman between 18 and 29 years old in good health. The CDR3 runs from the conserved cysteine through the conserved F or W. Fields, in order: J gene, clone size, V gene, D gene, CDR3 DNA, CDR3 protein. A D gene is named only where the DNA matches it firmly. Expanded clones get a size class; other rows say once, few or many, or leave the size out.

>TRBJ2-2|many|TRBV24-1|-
TGTGCCACCAGTGATTTGCCCATAAGGATGGCCGGGGAGCTGTTTTTT
CATSDLPIRMAGELFF
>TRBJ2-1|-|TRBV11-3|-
TGTGCCAGCAGCTTAGGACCAGGGGCCACCTACAATGAGCAGTTCTTC
CASSLGPGATYNEQFF
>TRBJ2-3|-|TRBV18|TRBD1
TGTGCCAGCTCCCCACGACAAAGACAGGGGCCGACGCAGTATTTT
CASSPRQRQGPTQYF
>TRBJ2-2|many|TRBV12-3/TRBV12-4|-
TGTGCCAGCAGTTTGATTCCCGGGGAGCTGTTTTTT
CASSLIPGELFF
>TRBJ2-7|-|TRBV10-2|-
TGCGCCAGCACCAGAAGTCTGGGACCGTCCTACGAGCAGTACTTC
CASTRSLGPSYEQYF
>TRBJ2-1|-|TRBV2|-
TGTGCCACCGACCGTATGGGGGGGCCCTACAATGAGCAGTTCTTC
CATDRMGGPYNEQFF
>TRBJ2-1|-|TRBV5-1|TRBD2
TGCGCCAGCAGCTGGGGGGGACTAGCGGGGAATAATGAGCAGTTCTTC
CASSWGGLAGNNEQFF
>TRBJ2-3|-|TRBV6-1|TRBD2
TGTGCCAGCAGCCGCGGGGGGCAAACTAGCACAGATACGCAGTATTTT
CASSRGGQTSTDTQYF
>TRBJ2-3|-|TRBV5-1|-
TGCGCCAGCAGCCGGCAGGGTATTGGGACAGATACGCAGTATTTT
CASSRQGIGTDTQYF
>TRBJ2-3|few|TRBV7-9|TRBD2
TGTGCCAGCAGCTTAGTGAGCGGGAGGGCGGCAGATACGCAGTATTTT
CASSLVSGRAADTQYF
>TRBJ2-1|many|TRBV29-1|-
TGCAGCGTTGAAGACCCCCCGGGGGAGCAGTTCTTC
CSVEDPPGEQFF
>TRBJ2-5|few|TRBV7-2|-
TGTGCCAGCAGCTTAGTCCGCGGCGGCGAGACCCAGTACTTC
CASSLVRGGETQYF
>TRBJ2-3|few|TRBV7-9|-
TGTGCCAGCAGCCGTAAGGCAGATACGCAGTATTTT
CASSRKADTQYF
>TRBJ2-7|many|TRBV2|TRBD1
TGTGCCAGCAGGACCGGGACAGGGGTTCCCGAGCAGTACTTC
CASRTGTGVPEQYF
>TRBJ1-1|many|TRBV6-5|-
TGTGCCAGCAGTTACTCGCCAAGTCCAGCGGAGCAAAAAGGAGCTTTCTTT
CASSYSPSPAEQKGAFF
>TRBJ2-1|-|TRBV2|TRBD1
TGTGCCAGCAGCCCCCAACAGGGGGCCGACAATGAGCAGTTCTTC
CASSPQQGADNEQFF
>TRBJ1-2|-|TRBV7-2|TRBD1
TGTGCCAGCAGAGTCGCCGGGACAGGGTACGGCTACACCTTC
CASRVAGTGYGYTF
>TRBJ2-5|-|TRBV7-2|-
TGTGCCAGCAGCTTAGCGAATCGGGACGCCCGGGTGACCCAGTACTTC
CASSLANRDARVTQYF
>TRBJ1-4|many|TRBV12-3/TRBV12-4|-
TGTGCCAGCAGCCCTAGGGGAGGGTCAAATCTGTTTTTT
CASSPRGGSNLFF
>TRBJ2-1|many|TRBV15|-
TGTGCCACCAGCAGTGGGGTCCGCGGGACCGATGAGCAGTTCTTC
CATSSGVRGTDEQFF
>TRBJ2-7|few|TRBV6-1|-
TGTGCCAGCAGGGACAAAGGCTCCTACGAGCAGTACTTC
CASRDKGSYEQYF
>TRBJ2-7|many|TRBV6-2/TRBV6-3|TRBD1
TGTGCCAGCAGTCCTAGGACAGGCGACTACGAGCAGTACTTC
CASSPRTGDYEQYF
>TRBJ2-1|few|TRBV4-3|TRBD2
TGCGCCAGCAGCCACGAAACTAGCGGGAGGGCCGGTGAGCAGTTCTTC
CASSHETSGRAGEQFF
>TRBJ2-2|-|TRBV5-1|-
TGCGCCAGCAGACGCGGGAACACCGGGGAGCTGTTTTTT
CASRRGNTGELFF
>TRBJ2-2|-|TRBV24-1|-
TGTGCCACCAGTGACCCCGGGACGGATAACACCGGGGAGCTGTTTTTT
CATSDPGTDNTGELFF
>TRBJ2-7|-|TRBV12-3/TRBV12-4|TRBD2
TGTGCCAGCGGGGCAGTAGCGGGACCCGAGCAGTACTTC
CASGAVAGPEQYF
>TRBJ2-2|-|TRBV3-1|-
TGTGCCACCTCCAAACAGGGGACTTGGATTCAGTGGAACACCGGGGAGCTGTTTTTT
CATSKQGTWIQWNTGELFF
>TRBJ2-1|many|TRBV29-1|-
TGCAGCGCAAAAACAGGGCGGTTGATCGAGCAGTTCTTC
CSAKTGRLIEQFF
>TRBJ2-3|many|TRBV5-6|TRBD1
TGTGCCAGCAGCTGGACGGTGACAGGGTTGGCAGATACGCAGTATTTT
CASSWTVTGLADTQYF
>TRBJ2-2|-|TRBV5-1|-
TGCGCCAGCAGCTTGGCCTGGACACTCGAGGCCTCCGGGGAGCTGTTTTTT
CASSLAWTLEASGELFF
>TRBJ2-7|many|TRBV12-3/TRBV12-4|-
TGTGCCAGCAGGGGGACATCCTTAGGGCACGAGCAGTACTTC
CASRGTSLGHEQYF
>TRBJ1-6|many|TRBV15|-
TGTGCCACCAGCAGCACTGTAGGGGTTACGGGATCACCCCTCCACTTT
CATSSTVGVTGSPLHF
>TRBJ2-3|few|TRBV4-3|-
TGCGCCAGCAGCCAAAGGACGGGAGAGGGGGCAGATACGCAGTATTTT
CASSQRTGEGADTQYF
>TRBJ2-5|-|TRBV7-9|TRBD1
TGTGCCAGCAGACCAACCCCGGGACAGGGGAGTAGTGAGACCCAGTACTTC
CASRPTPGQGSSETQYF
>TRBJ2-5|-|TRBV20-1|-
TGCAGTGCTAGTGATCAGCCACTTCAGTACTTC
CSASDQPLQYF
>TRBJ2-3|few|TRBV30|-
TGTGCCTGTACCGTTGGCGGGGCGGCAGATACGCAGTATTTT
CACTVGGAADTQYF
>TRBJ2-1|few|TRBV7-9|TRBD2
TGTGCCAGCAGCTTAGGTAGCGGGAACTACAATGAGCAGTTCTTC
CASSLGSGNYNEQFF
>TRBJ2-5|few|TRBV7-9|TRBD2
TGTGCCAGCAGCCGATGGACTAGCGGGAGTCGGGAGACCCAGTACTTC
CASSRWTSGSRETQYF
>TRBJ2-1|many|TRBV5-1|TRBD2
TGCGCCAGCAGCCCGCAACCCACCGCCCGTAGCGGGGGGGCTTCCTACAATGAGCAGTTCTTC
CASSPQPTARSGGASYNEQFF
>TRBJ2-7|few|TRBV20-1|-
TGCAGTGCCCACGACTCGAGGGACCTCTCCTACGAGCAGTACTTC
CSAHDSRDLSYEQYF
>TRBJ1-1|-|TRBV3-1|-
TGTGCCAGCAGCCACAGGACAGTGAACACTGAAGCTTTCTTT
CASSHRTVNTEAFF
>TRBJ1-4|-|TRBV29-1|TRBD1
TGCAGCGTTTCCCGGGACAGGGCCTCAAAAAAACTGTTTTTT
CSVSRDRASKKLFF
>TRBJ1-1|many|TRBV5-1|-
TGCGCCAGCAGCTTGGCTCGGGGGGCGAACACTGAAGCTTTCTTT
CASSLARGANTEAFF
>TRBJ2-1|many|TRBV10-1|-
TGCGCCAGCAGTGAGTCCCTCACCTACAATGAGCAGTTCTTC
CASSESLTYNEQFF
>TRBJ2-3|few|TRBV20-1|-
TGCAGTGCTTCTTTTGGGTCAGATACGCAGTATTTT
CSASFGSDTQYF
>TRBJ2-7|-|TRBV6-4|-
TGTGCCCCCATAACTGTGCAGGGATCCCTCTACGAGCAGTACTTC
CAPITVQGSLYEQYF
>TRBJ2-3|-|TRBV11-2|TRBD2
TGTGCCAGCAGCCGCTGGGGGGGGAGCACAGATACGCAGTATTTT
CASSRWGGSTDTQYF
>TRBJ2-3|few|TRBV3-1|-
TGTGCCAGCAGCCAAGCCGGGACGGACGTCCTGGATACGCAGTATTTT
CASSQAGTDVLDTQYF